This T cell receptor beta chain was documented in a study of cytomegalovirus exposure and HLA in healthy donors. Study findings and constraints: Later on, an analysis tied 15,000 to 20,000 TCR beta sequences to HLA alleles at 0.05 false discovery rate. What TCR beta sequences reportedly achieved was accurate prediction of HLA-A and HLA-B alleles in most subjects.

As regards this clone: Its antigen is not known.

The study ran its PCR with 60 Vbeta and 13 Jbeta primers. The data were produced by immunoSEQ multiplex PCR, yet TCRdb's version contains in-frame clones alone and is incomplete. The sample consists of around 200,000 clones, 75% to 90% of them appearing once. Germline lookup yields CDR1 MNHEY and CDR2 SVGAGI. The CDR3 totals 11 residues. The chain joins TRBV6-5 to TRBJ2-7, with D possibly TRBD1 on 6 matching bases. The sequence was obtained from a boy between 10 and 17 years old in good health and CMV-seronegative. Material for sequencing was PBMCs. The CDR3: CAVGRGYEQYF. CDR3 in DNA: TGTGCTGTGGGCAGGGGCTACGAGCAGTACTTC.